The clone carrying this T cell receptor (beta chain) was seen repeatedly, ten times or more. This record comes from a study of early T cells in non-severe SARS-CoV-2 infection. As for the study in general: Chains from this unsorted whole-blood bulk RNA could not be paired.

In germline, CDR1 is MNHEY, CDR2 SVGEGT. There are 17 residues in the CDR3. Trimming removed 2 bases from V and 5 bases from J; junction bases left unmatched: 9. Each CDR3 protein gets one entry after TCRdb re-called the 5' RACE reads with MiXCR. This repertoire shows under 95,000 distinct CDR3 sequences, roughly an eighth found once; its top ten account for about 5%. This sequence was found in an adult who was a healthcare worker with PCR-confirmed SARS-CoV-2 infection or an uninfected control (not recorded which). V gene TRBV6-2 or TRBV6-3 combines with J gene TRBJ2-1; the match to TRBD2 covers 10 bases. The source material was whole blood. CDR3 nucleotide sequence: TGTGCCAGCAGTTACCTCCCTCTAGCGGGAGTGAACAATGAGCAGTTCTTC. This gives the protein CASSYLPLAGVNNEQFF.